The 32 T cell receptor beta chains given below trace back to one sample, sequenced in a study of CD8+CD57+ T cells in acquired aplastic anemia (dated by TCRdb to 2016 to 2019). TCRdb shows the sequencer as Illumina HiSeq 2000. Genomic DNA was used as template for profiling of TCR beta VDJ combinations and CDR3 sequences. TCRdb reran the public reads through fastp at Q25 and MiXCR, keeping productive beta chains. For every CDR3 protein sequence, its rows merge into one entry that carries the most common genes and DNA. The sample records 60,000 to 75,000 distinct CDR3 sequences, about 50% of which are singletons. The top ten hold under 2.5% of the sample. Sequences were obtained from sorted CD4+, CD8+, or CD8+CD57+ T cells (not recorded which) from PBMCs. These receptors were obtained from a human donor in good health, serving as a control.

This clonotype was observed many times. V gene TRBV3-1 combines with J gene TRBJ1-5; D perhaps matches TRBD1 (5 bases). Per the germline V gene, CDR1 is LGHDT and CDR2 is YNNKEL (reference sequence). Trimming pared 4 bases from V and 4 bases from J, leaving 11 bases between. The CDR3 is made up of 14 amino acids. The CDR3 reads CASSRTGPNQPQHF. The CDR3 DNA reads TGTGCCAGCAGCCGAACAGGTCCGAATCAGCCCCAGCATTTT.

This clonotype showed up just a few times. The CDR3 here is CASSLEGGETQYF. The DNA of the CDR3 is TGTGCCAGCAGCTTAGAGGGTGGGGAGACCCAGTACTTC. The genes are TRBV7-2 and TRBJ2-5; D unclear. This CDR3 has 13 residues. Looked up from germline, CDR1 is SGHTA and CDR2 is FQGNSA. The V and J ends lost 1 base and 5 bases respectively, with 8 bases between them.

Concerning this clonotype itself: At one end the junction does not follow the germline gene, possibly because of a read error. The chain recombines TRBV2 with TRBJ1-6; weak D call: TRBD1 (5 bases). Germline V gives CDR1 SNHLY, CDR2 FYNNEI. The length of the CDR3 is 9 residues. The CDR3 is CASSGSGHF. In DNA form, the CDR3 reads TGTGCCAGCAGTGGGAGTGGACATTTT.

By share, this clonotype counts as medium-sized. This chain links TRBV24-1 with TRBJ1-1, with no clear D. CDR3 length: 12 amino acids. V lost 0 bases, J lost 8 bases, and 6 bases lay in between. Germline values: CDR1 KGHDR, CDR2 SFDVKD. CDR3 DNA sequence: TGTGCCACCAGTGATTTGAGCAGCGAAGCTTTCTTT. This translates into CATSDLSSEAFF.

This clonotype has a count of ten or more. In nucleotides, the CDR3 is TGTGCCTGGATTCAGGGGGGAAACTACGAGCAGTACTTC. The encoded protein is CAWIQGGNYEQYF. The chain combines TRBV30 with TRBJ2-7; D might be TRBD1 (7 bases). Trimming stripped 4 bases from V and 3 bases from J, with 13 bases between. Germline V gene sequence: CDR1 GTSNPN, CDR2 SVGIG (reference sequence). The length of the CDR3 is 13 residues.

The sample holds many counts of this clonotype. The chain combines TRBV11-3 with TRBJ1-6; a weak D match, TRBD1 (6 bases). V was cut by 5 bases and J by 10 bases, with 18 bases left in between. CDR1 SGHNT and CDR2 YENEEA come from the germline V gene. The CDR3 contains 15 residues. CDR3 loop: CASSPSLTGSSPLHF. The CDR3 nucleotides are TGTGCCAGCAGCCCGTCCTTAACAGGGAGCTCACCCCTCCACTTT.

The gene calls are TRBV7-7 and TRBJ2-3; D gene ambiguous. Germline CDR1 SSHAT, CDR2 FNYEAQ (reference sequence). This CDR3 is 16 amino acids long. CDR3 DNA: TGTGCTAGCTCGTCATTGTCCTCTACTATCACAGATACGCAGTATTTT. It yields the protein CASSSLSSTITDTQYF.

This clonotype was seen a handful of times. The chain employs TRBV25-1 and TRBJ2-5, with D possibly being TRBD1 or TRBD2 (6 bases each). The germline gives CDR1 MGHDK, CDR2 SYGVNS. The CDR3 covers 16 residues. V lost 2 bases, J lost 2 bases, and 15 bases lay in between. CDR3 in amino acids: CASSEGVGGPQETQYF. The CDR3 coding sequence is TGTGCCAGCAGTGAAGGGGTGGGGGGCCCTCAAGAGACCCAGTACTTC.

This clonotype was detected many times. J is TRBJ2-1 and V is TRBV20-1, with unresolved D. The CDR3 has 10 amino acids. Per germline, CDR1 DFQATT and CDR2 SNEGSKA (reference sequence). Trimming pared 6 bases from V and 5 bases from J, leaving 5 bases between. DNA of the CDR3: TGCAGTGCCACGAACAATGAGCAGTTCTTC. Translated: CSATNNEQFF.

This clonotype came up a few times. The genes are TRBV28 and TRBJ1-2, with D possibly being TRBD1 (5 bases). The CDR3 contains 13 residues. V lost 8 bases and J lost 3, with 13 bases in between. Germline V gene sequence: CDR1 MDHEN, CDR2 SYDVKM. The CDR3 protein is CASFGGLDYGYTF. As DNA, the CDR3 is TGTGCCAGCTTCGGGGGGTTAGACTATGGCTACACCTTC.

This clonotype is labeled medium-sized. The chain uses TRBV5-1 and TRBJ2-7; unclear D gene. The CDR3 totals 12 residues. From germline, CDR1 is SGHRS and CDR2 YFSETQ. V lost 1 base to trimming and J lost 0 bases, with 2 bases between them. The CDR3 region is CASSLTSYEQYF. CDR3 sequence (DNA): TGCGCCAGCAGCTTGACCTCCTACGAGCAGTACTTC.

At least ten counts were recorded for this clonotype. The chain employs TRBV27 and TRBJ2-7; no definite D call. V shed 2 bases and J shed 3 bases, with 8 bases lying between them. This CDR3 is built from 13 residues. In germline, CDR1 is MNHEY, CDR2 SMNVEV (reference sequence). The CDR3 DNA reads TGTGCCAGCAGTTTAAAGCGAGACTACGAGCAGTACTTC. Translating it yields CASSLKRDYEQYF.

The chain is built from TRBV5-6 and TRBJ2-1; TRBD2 matches 8 bases. Germline CDR1 reads SGHDT; CDR2 reads YYEEEE. The V and J ends lost 1 base and 8 bases, in that order; junction bases with no gene match: 8. The CDR3 is made up of 15 amino acids. The CDR3 spells CASSLPSGPPHEQFF. The CDR3 DNA sequence: TGTGCCAGCAGCTTGCCTAGCGGGCCCCCCCATGAGCAGTTCTTC.

The chain joins TRBV19 to TRBJ1-1, with TRBD1 matching 8 bases. This CDR3 has 15 residues. Per germline, CDR1 LNHDA and CDR2 SQIVND (reference sequence). V lost 3 bases to trimming and J lost 1 base; unmatched junction nucleotides: 4. CDR3 sequence (DNA): TGTGCCAGTAGTATCGACAGGGGTCGGAACACTGAAGCTTTCTTT. Translation gives CASSIDRGRNTEAFF.

Note on this clonotype: It is likely a read error, because the conserved phenylalanine at the end of the CDR3 is missing. The chain employs TRBV6-5 and TRBJ2-7, with a weak D call TRBD2 (5 bases). Per germline, CDR1 MNHEY and CDR2 SVGAGI. The germline V and J ends were trimmed by 2 bases and 7 bases, with 15 bases remaining between them. There are 14 residues in the CDR3. CDR3 DNA: TGTGCCAGCAGTTACCCGACTACCCTGGGGGAGCAGTACCTC. This codes for CASSYPTTLGEQYL.

The chain recombines TRBV20-1 with TRBJ1-2; TRBD1 agrees at 10 bases. The germline V gene encodes CDR1 DFQATT and CDR2 SNEGSKA (reference sequence). V was pared by 6 bases and J by 2 bases, with 3 bases of the junction left unmatched. The length of the CDR3 is 13 residues. Here the CDR3 DNA reads TGCAGTGCGCCGACAGGGGGCAACTATGGCTACACCTTC. Amino acid sequence: CSAPTGGNYGYTF.

DNA for the CDR3: TGTGCCAGCAGCTTCCAGTACTTC. The encoded protein is CASSFQYF. The chain joins TRBV7-9 to TRBJ2-5; no reliable D call. The CDR3 is 8 residues long. V gave up 3 bases and J gave up 10 bases, with 0 bases separating them. Germline loops: CDR1 SEHNR, CDR2 FQNEAQ (reference sequence).

This chain uses TRBV10-3 with TRBJ2-7, with D maybe TRBD2 (6 bases). V dropped 6 bases and J dropped 6 bases, with 18 bases sitting between them. Germline CDR1 ENHRY, CDR2 SYGVKD. This CDR3 has 14 amino acids. The CDR3 spells CAISEPITSSEQYV. The DNA of the CDR3 is TGTGCCATCAGCGAACCTATTACTAGCAGCGAGCAGTACGTC.

This clonotype was observed many times. The chain couples TRBV10-3 to TRBJ2-1, with D uncertain. This CDR3 is 14 amino acids long. V lost 10 bases and J 8 bases, leaving 21 bases between the germline ends. Germline V gives CDR1 ENHRY, CDR2 SYGVKD. CDR3 in amino acids: CASSESWVRDEQFF. As DNA, the CDR3 is TGTGCCAGCAGCGAGTCGTGGGTAAGGGATGAGCAGTTCTTC.

The V gene is TRBV19, the J gene TRBJ2-5; D is unresolved. The CDR3 has 13 residues. V lost 1 base, J lost 2 bases, and 5 bases lay in between. Germline V gene data show CDR1 as LNHDA and CDR2 as SQIVND (reference sequence). In DNA, the CDR3 is TGTGCCAGTAGTATAGGGCAGCAAGAGACCCAGTACTTC. Its translation: CASSIGQQETQYF. The entire variable domain, with the rest obtained from reference TRBV19 and TRBJ2-5, is as follows: DGGITQSPKYLFRKEGQNVTLSCEQNLNHDAMYWYRQDPGQGLRLIYYSQIVNDFQKGDIAEGYSVSREKKESFPLTVTSAQKNPTAFYLCASSIGQQETQYFGPGTRLLVL.

The chain has TRBV10-3 and TRBJ2-3; 11 nucleotides align to TRBD1. CDR1 and CDR2 from the germline V gene are ENHRY and SYGVKD. V dropped 7 bases and J dropped 5; count of bases not matched to a gene: 5. The length of the CDR3 is 14 residues. The CDR3, as DNA: TGTGCCATCAAAGGGGGACAGGGGGGAGATACGCAGTATTTT. Protein product: CAIKGGQGGDTQYF.

At least ten counts were recorded for this clonotype. The V call is TRBV5-1, the J call TRBJ2-3; 8 bases agree with TRBD2. Germline lookup yields CDR1 SGHRS and CDR2 YFSETQ. The CDR3 totals 16 residues. V shed 0 bases and J 6 bases; nucleotides not matched to a gene: 9. The CDR3 nucleotides are TGCGCCAGCAGCTTGGTAAGCGGGAGTCCATCGGATACGCAGTATTTT. It codes for CASSLVSGSPSDTQYF.

The chain joins TRBV24-1 to TRBJ2-2; D ambiguous. V was pared by 5 bases and J by 4 bases, with 7 bases between. This CDR3 region has 13 residues. Germline CDR1 is KGHDR and CDR2 is SFDVKD. CDR3 in DNA: TGTGCCACCAGTGCCACAAGCACCGGGGAGCTGTTTTTT. Amino acids: CATSATSTGELFF.

The chain is built from TRBV18 and TRBJ1-5; 11 nucleotides align to TRBD1. Trimming at V came to 5 bases and at J to 1 base, leaving 10 bases not matched to a gene. Germline V lookup: CDR1 KGHSH, CDR2 LQKENI. The CDR3 sequence is 18 residues long. CDR3 DNA: TGTGCCAGCTCAAACGGACAGGGGGCCTTAGGAAGCAATCAGCCCCAGCATTTT. Residues: CASSNGQGALGSNQPQHF.

This clonotype was detected ten times or more. The chain couples TRBV29-1 to TRBJ2-1; D is undetermined. With 3 bases removed from V and 0 bases from J, the gap between germline ends came to 12 bases. CDR1 SQVTM and CDR2 ANQGSEA come from the germline V gene. The CDR3 runs 15 residues. The CDR3 DNA reads TGCAGCGTTGAGGACGGATCCAGCTCCTACAATGAGCAGTTCTTC. This encodes CSVEDGSSSYNEQFF.

This chain uses TRBV9 with TRBJ1-3; D is uncertain. CDR1 is SGDLS and CDR2 is YYNGEE in the germline V gene. The CDR3 sequence is 13 residues long. V lost 7 bases and J 0 bases, leaving 8 bases between the germline ends. CDR3: CASSGSSGNTIYF. The CDR3 DNA reads as TGTGCCAGCTCGGGTAGCTCTGGAAACACCATATATTTT. Drawing the rest from reference TRBV9 and TRBJ1-3, the complete variable domain is DSGVTQTPKHLITATGQRVTLRCSPRSGDLSVYWYQQSLDQGLQFLIQYYNGEERAKGNILERFSAQQFPDLHSELNLSSLELGDSALYFCASSGSSGNTIYFGEGSWLTVV.

To note about this clonotype: This may come from a read error, since a much larger clone is one base off. For the CDR3, the DNA is TGTGCCAGCAGCCTGGGAGGGACAGGGATTTTAAACACTGAAGCTTTCTTT. Translation gives CASSLGGTGILNTEAFF. The chain carries TRBV11-2 and TRBJ1-1; 9 nucleotides agree with TRBD1. Trimming cost V 5 bases and J 2 bases; bases outside gene matches: 12. This CDR3 is built from 17 residues. Germline CDR1 and CDR2: SGHAT and FQNNGV.

The rearrangement joins TRBV13 to TRBJ2-7, with D hard to call. Trimming removed 2 bases at V and 0 bases at J, with 8 bases between. Germline loops: CDR1 PRHDT, CDR2 FYEKMQ (reference sequence). The CDR3 loop spans 14 amino acids. In DNA, the CDR3 is TGTGCCAGCAGCTTAACAGACATCTCCTACGAGCAGTACTTC. It yields the protein CASSLTDISYEQYF.

This clonotype occurred a few times. In this CDR3 the conserved last residue, phenylalanine or tryptophan, is missing, so a read error is likely. The chain is built from TRBV20-1 and TRBJ1-2; D call uncertain. V was shortened by 1 base and J by 8 bases, with 17 bases between the two germline ends. This CDR3 has 14 residues. The V gene's germline CDR1 is DFQATT and CDR2 SNEGSKA (reference sequence). As DNA, the CDR3 is TGCAGTGCTAGAGGCCTCGGACCTCCAGACGGCTACACCCTC. It translates to CSARGLGPPDGYTL.

This clonotype was picked up many times. The chain links TRBV6-1 to TRBJ2-7; 7 bases line up with TRBD1. This CDR3 has 13 amino acids. The germline CDR1 and CDR2 sequences are MNHNS and SASEGT. Trimming cost V 6 bases and J 3 bases; bases outside gene matches: 5. Here the CDR3 DNA reads TGTGCCAGCAGGGATAGACAGGGCTACGAGCAGTACTTC. Protein product: CASRDRQGYEQYF.

To note about this clonotype: A clone one base away is much larger, so this may be a read error. This chain links TRBV30 with TRBJ2-5, with D tentatively TRBD2 (7 bases). This CDR3 has 13 residues. In germline, CDR1 is GTSNPN, CDR2 SVGIG (reference sequence). The CDR3 region has the DNA TGTGCCTGGAGTGTTAAGGGGAGGGGGACCCAGTGCTTC. Amino acids: CAWSVKGRGTQCF.

The chain has TRBV7-8 and TRBJ1-3; D gene unclear. V lost 5 bases and J lost 1, with 9 bases in between. The CDR3 length is 14 residues. Germline CDR1 reads SGHVS; CDR2 reads FQNEAQ. For the CDR3, the DNA is TGTGCCAGCAGCCCTAGAGAGTCTGGAAACACCATATATTTT. This codes for CASSPRESGNTIYF.